This TCR beta chain originates from a study of cytomegalovirus exposure and HLA in healthy donors. General study findings and limits: A link between a missense DCLRE1C variant and TCR beta V- and J-gene trimming emerged from a later analysis. Later analysis identified about 17,000 TCR beta sequences associated with HLA alleles, using a false discovery rate threshold of 0.05. Whilst most TCR sequences proved rare, a subset of public TCRs occurred across many donors.

CDR3 length: 20 amino acids. Germline V CDR1 and CDR2: MDHEN, SYDVKM. Trimming removed 2 bases from V and 1 base from J; junction bases left unmatched: 15. PCR was performed using 60 Vbeta and 13 Jbeta primers. Profiled with immunoSEQ multiplex PCR; TCRdb holds only in-frame clones, not every one. The sample consists of some 69,000 clones, roughly three quarters of them appearing once. Regarding this clone: Its antigen is unknown.

The sequence derives from a woman aged 25-40 years in good health and CMV-seronegative. The sequenced sample consisted of PBMCs. The J gene is TRBJ2-2, the V gene TRBV28; 8 bases are shared with TRBD2. The CDR3 DNA sequence: TGTGCCAGCAGTTTAGTGGAAAGGTTGGGACTAGAGGTGAACACCGGGGAGCTGTTTTTT. Encoded protein: CASSLVERLGLEVNTGELFF.